This T cell receptor beta chain appears in the sequencing data of a study of T cells in Graves' hyperthyroidism and ophthalmopathy. This clonotype was observed at least ten times. Fresh peripheral blood, 10 ml, yielded the PBMCs. RNA transcripts yielded amplified TCR beta CDR3 regions. A set of HTBI primers served as the primers for a first-round RT-PCR of the TCR CDR3. TCRdb called the multiplex PCR reads again in MiXCR, with one record for every CDR3 protein. The table has some 440,000 distinct CDR3 sequences, 15% to 19% seen once. V was clipped by 0 bases and J by 4 bases, with 15 bases between them. Germline V gives CDR1 SGHRS, CDR2 YFSETQ. This CDR3 is built from 16 residues.

The material sequenced was blood. This sequence originates from a woman aged 18-30 years with Graves' hyperthyroidism. This chain connects TRBV5-1 to TRBJ2-3; D might be TRBD2 (5 bases). Here the CDR3 DNA reads TGCGCCAGCAGCTTGGAGGAGGTGCTAGTCGCAGATACGCAGTATTTT. It translates to CASSLEEVLVADTQYF.